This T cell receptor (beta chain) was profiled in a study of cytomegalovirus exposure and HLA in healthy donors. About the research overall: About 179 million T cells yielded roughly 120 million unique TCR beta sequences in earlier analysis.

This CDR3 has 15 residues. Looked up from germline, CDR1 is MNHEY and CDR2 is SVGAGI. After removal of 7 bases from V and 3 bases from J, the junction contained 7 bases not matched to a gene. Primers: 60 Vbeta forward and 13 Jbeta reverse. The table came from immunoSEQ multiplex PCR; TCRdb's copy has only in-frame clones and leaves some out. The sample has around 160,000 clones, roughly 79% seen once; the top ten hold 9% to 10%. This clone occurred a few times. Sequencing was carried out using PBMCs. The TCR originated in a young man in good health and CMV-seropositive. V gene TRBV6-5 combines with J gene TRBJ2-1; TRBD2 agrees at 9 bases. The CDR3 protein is CASKRTSGFYNEQFF. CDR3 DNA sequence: TGTGCCAGCAAAAGAACTAGCGGGTTCTACAATGAGCAGTTCTTC.